The next 15 T cell receptor beta chains were all read from a single sample in a study of T-cell memory formation after mild COVID-19. TCRdb used MiXCR to reprocess the 5' RACE reads, holding one entry per CDR3 protein. There are about 340,000 distinct CDR3 sequences in the sample; about an eighth occur only once, and around 21% lies in the top ten. The sample consisted of PBMCs or a T cell subset sorted from them (not recorded which). The receptors were gathered from a man in his late teens or twenties who had mild COVID-19 (a few samples of this study predate the infection). Cell type and time point are not known.

The chain uses TRBV6-2 or TRBV6-3 and TRBJ1-1, with D perhaps TRBD1 (6 bases). The CDR3 is 14 residues long. Germline CDR1 is MNHEY and CDR2 is SVGEGT. Trimming took 4 bases from V and 1 from J, leaving 10 bases between them. CDR3 region: CASSWDTENTEAFF. The CDR3, as DNA: TGTGCCAGCAGTTGGGACACAGAGAACACTGAAGCTTTCTTT.

This clonotype has only a few counts. The chain couples TRBV7-2 to TRBJ1-4, with 8 bases fitting TRBD1. Germline V gene data show CDR1 as SGHTA and CDR2 as FQGNSA. The ends lost 4 bases at V and 10 bases at J; junction bases unmatched: 17. CDR3 length equals 17 residues. CDR3 coding DNA: TGTGCCAGCAGCTGGGGATACCGGACAGGGTCTATGCGAAAACTGTTTTTT. It yields the protein CASSWGYRTGSMRKLFF.

The sample holds a few counts of this clonotype. The chain employs TRBV4-2 and TRBJ2-1; the D gene could be TRBD1 or TRBD2 (5 bases each). The CDR3 loop spans 15 amino acids. Germline V CDR1 and CDR2: LGHNA, YNFKEQ. The V end lost 4 bases, the J end lost 2 bases, and 12 bases lay between the germline ends. CDR3 DNA: TGTGCCAGCAGCCGCGATGGGGGTGCCTACAATGAGCAGTTCTTC. This sequence encodes CASSRDGGAYNEQFF.

This clonotype was detected a few times. The V gene is TRBV5-1, the J gene TRBJ2-7, with TRBD2 as a possible D gene (5 bases). CDR1 and CDR2 (germline): SGHRS, YFSETQ. V was cut by 6 bases and J by 2 bases, with 15 bases left in between. This CDR3 is built from 14 residues. DNA of the CDR3: TGCGCCAGCAATCCCGGGGAGAGGACCTACGAGCAGTACTTC. Its protein is CASNPGERTYEQYF.

The chain couples TRBV4-3 to TRBJ2-5, with D hard to call. The CDR3 loop spans 16 amino acids. Trimming took 0 bases from V and 0 from J, leaving 11 bases between them. Germline V CDR1 and CDR2: LGHNA, YSLEER. The CDR3 nucleotides are TGCGCCAGCAGCCAAGATTTACAACCGTACCAAGAGACCCAGTACTTC. This gives the protein CASSQDLQPYQETQYF.

The CDR3 spells CASSYYGGDSTDTQYF. DNA for the CDR3: TGTGCCAGCAGCTATTACGGGGGGGACAGCACAGATACGCAGTATTTT. V is TRBV9 and J is TRBJ2-3, with 8 positions matching TRBD2. Trimming at V came to 4 bases and at J to 0 bases, leaving 7 bases not matched to a gene. In germline, CDR1 is SGDLS, CDR2 YYNGEE. CDR3 length equals 16 residues.

Many counts were recorded for this clonotype. The chain is built from TRBV5-1 and TRBJ2-5, with no clear D. The CDR3 has 15 residues. From germline, CDR1 is SGHRS and CDR2 YFSETQ. Trimming removed 0 bases at V and 1 base at J, with 10 bases between. The CDR3 protein is CASSLAVTLQETQYF. In nucleotides, the CDR3 is TGCGCCAGCAGCTTGGCCGTGACACTCCAAGAGACCCAGTACTTC. The full variable domain, with the rest looked up from reference TRBV5-1 and TRBJ2-5, is KAGVTQTPRYLIKTRGQQVTLSCSPISGHRSVSWYQQTPGQGLQFLFEYFSETQRNKGNFPGRFSGRQFSNSRSEMNVSTLELGDSALYLCASSLAVTLQETQYFGPGTRLLVL.

Many counts were recorded for this clonotype. J is TRBJ1-2 and V is TRBV4-1, with 7 bases fitting TRBD1. Germline CDR1 and CDR2: MGHRA and YSYEKL. The CDR3 totals 16 residues. V lost 2 bases to trimming and J lost 5 bases; unmatched junction nucleotides: 11. The CDR3 spells CASSQLPGDSPYGYTF. CDR3 sequence (DNA): TGCGCCAGCAGCCAACTTCCCGGGGACAGTCCTTATGGCTACACCTTC.

V usage is TRBV9 and J usage is TRBJ1-5; no clear D gene. V was trimmed by 0 bases and J by 4 bases, leaving 11 bases between them. Germline-derived CDR1 and CDR2 are SGDLS and YYNGEE. This CDR3 has 15 residues. CDR3 sequence reads: CASSVDGGGNQPQHF. The DNA for the CDR3 is TGTGCCAGCAGCGTAGATGGAGGCGGGAATCAGCCCCAGCATTTT.

This clonotype has a handful of counts. The CDR3 loop is CASSRPPNEQYF. CDR3 coding DNA: TGTGCCAGCAGCCGACCCCCAAACGAGCAGTACTTC. The chain employs TRBV6-5 and TRBJ2-7; the D is unclear. The CDR3 length is 12 residues. The V end lost 6 bases, the J end lost 5 bases, and 11 bases lay between the germline ends. CDR1 MNHEY and CDR2 SVGAGI come from the germline V gene.

J is TRBJ2-7 and V is TRBV12-3 or TRBV12-4; D is uncertain. The CDR3 sequence is 14 residues long. Trimming stripped 3 bases from V and 4 bases from J, with 13 bases between. CDR3 bases: TGTGCCAGCAGTTTGAACGGCCTGTCGTACGAGCAGTACTTC. This gives the protein CASSLNGLSYEQYF.

This clonotype has a count of ten or more. J is TRBJ2-1 and V is TRBV7-2; 11 nucleotides line up with TRBD2. V was pared by 7 bases and J by 2 bases, with 4 bases of the junction left unmatched. This CDR3 comprises 15 residues. Germline V gene data show CDR1 as SGHTA and CDR2 as FQGNSA. CDR3 amino acids: CASNQLAGAYNEQFF. DNA of the CDR3: TGTGCCAGCAACCAACTAGCGGGGGCCTACAATGAGCAGTTCTTC.

This clonotype was recorded a few times. The V call is TRBV24-1, the J call TRBJ1-2; the D gene is possibly TRBD1 (5 bases). V gave up 5 bases and J gave up 1 base, with 19 bases separating them. CDR3 length equals 17 residues. Germline CDR1 reads KGHDR; CDR2 reads SFDVKD. The CDR3 sequence is CATSASARDPDNYGYTF. The DNA of the CDR3 is TGTGCCACCAGTGCCTCAGCCCGGGACCCGGATAACTATGGCTACACCTTC.

The CDR3 DNA reads TGTGCCAGCAGCCAAGATTCCGGACCCAAAAACATTCAGTACTTC. Encoded protein: CASSQDSGPKNIQYF. The rearrangement links TRBV4-2 to TRBJ2-4, with D uncertain. Germline loops: CDR1 LGHNA, CDR2 YNFKEQ. This CDR3 has 15 residues. Trimming left V 0 bases short and J 2 bases short, with 8 bases between.

The chain uses TRBV12-3 or TRBV12-4 and TRBJ1-4; 7 positions match TRBD1. J lost 6 bases, V lost 8 bases, and 3 bases had no gene match. The CDR3 consists of 12 residues. Here the CDR3 reads CASRDSYEKLFF. The CDR3 DNA reads TGTGCCAGCCGGGACAGTTATGAAAAACTGTTTTTT.